Detailed here is one T cell receptor (beta chain). Its antigen is undetermined. This entry comes from a study of shared clonotypes between healthy human individuals. Here immunoSEQ multiplex PCR was the method, and the copy in TCRdb shows in-frame clones only, minus some. The table has roughly 2.1 million clones, approximately 94% seen once. CDR3 length equals 16 residues. V lost 2 bases to trimming and J lost 3 bases, with 17 bases between them. Germline V gene data show CDR1 as MNHNS and CDR2 as SASEGT. Study-wide results and limits: Few donors limited the genetic and exposure-history diversity represented. Clonotypes shared by all four donors outscored non-shared clonotypes in generation probability.

Positive CCR7 selection of CD45RO-negative cells yielded the naive CD8 cells, and terminally differentiated effector memory CD45RA+ cells were excluded. The receptor's source is a man aged 18 to 35 in good health. Some clones in this sample may be carry-over from other donors' samples. The specimen sequenced was naive CD8+ T cells from PBMCs. The V and J genes are TRBV6-1 and TRBJ2-7; D gene uncertain. CDR3 in amino acids: CASSEWVQEGFYEQYF. Written as DNA, the CDR3 is TGTGCCAGCAGTGAATGGGTTCAAGAAGGGTTCTACGAGCAGTACTTC.